This T cell receptor (beta chain) appears in the sequencing data of a study of beta chain features in type 1 diabetes. This CDR3 has 11 amino acids. CDR1 DFQATT and CDR2 SNEGSKA come from the germline V gene (reference sequence). Expressed TCRB transcripts were sequenced because the entire RNA isolate underwent reverse transcription. Profiling relied on immunoSEQ multiplex PCR, and the TCRdb table lists in-frame clones only, not all of them. This sample has about 40,000 clones; roughly 50% occur once, and the top ten carry around 0.7%. This chain links TRBV20-1 with TRBJ2-3, with 7 bases aligning to TRBD1. This clonotype was obtained from a woman aged 18-35 years in good health. Material for sequencing was central memory CD4+ T cells from blood. The DNA for the CDR3 is TGCAGCACCCAGGGGGCAGATACGCAGTATTTT. Translation: CSTQGADTQYF.